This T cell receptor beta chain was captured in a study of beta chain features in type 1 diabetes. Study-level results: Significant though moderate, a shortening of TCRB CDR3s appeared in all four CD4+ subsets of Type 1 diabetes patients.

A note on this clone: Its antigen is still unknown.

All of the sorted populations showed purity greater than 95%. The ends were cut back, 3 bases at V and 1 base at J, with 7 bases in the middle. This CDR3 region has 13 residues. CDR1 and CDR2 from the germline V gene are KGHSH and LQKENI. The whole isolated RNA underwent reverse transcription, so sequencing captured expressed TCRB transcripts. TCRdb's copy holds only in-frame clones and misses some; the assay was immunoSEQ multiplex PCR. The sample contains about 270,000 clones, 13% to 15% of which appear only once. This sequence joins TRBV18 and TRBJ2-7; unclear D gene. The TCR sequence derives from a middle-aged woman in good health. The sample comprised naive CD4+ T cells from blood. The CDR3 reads CASSPPESYEQYF. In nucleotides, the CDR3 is TGTGCCAGCTCACCCCCGGAGTCCTACGAGCAGTACTTC.